Reported below is one T cell receptor (beta chain). What it recognizes is unknown. CDR3 length: 12 residues. CDR1 is SQVTM and CDR2 is ANQGSEA in the germline V gene. V lost 5 bases to trimming and J lost 1 base, with 8 bases between them. The naive CD8 subset, CD45RO-negative cells positively selected for CCR7, excluded terminally differentiated effector memory CD45RA+ cells. The sample originates from a study of shared clonotypes between healthy human individuals. Sorted subsets were amplified in replicate PCRs using around 220 ng DNA, tens of thousands of T cell genomes. Using immunoSEQ multiplex PCR, the repertoire was profiled, and TCRdb retains in-frame clones only, with some absent. The table includes about 2.1 million clones, roughly 93% detected once. The study's findings and limits: Sampling included only blood; tissue repertoires likely differ. All-four-donor shared clonotypes had higher generation probabilities than non-shared clonotypes did.

The sample consisted of naive CD8+ T cells from PBMCs. The genes are TRBV29-1 and TRBJ2-5; D not resolved. The receptor was isolated from a man in his late teens or twenties in good health. Some clones in this sample may be carry-over from other donors' samples. CDR3 bases: TGCAGCGTTTGGGCGGTCCAAGAGACCCAGTACTTC. Translated, it gives CSVWAVQETQYF. Full variable domain (rest looked up from reference TRBV29-1 and TRBJ2-5): SAVISQKPSRDICQRGTSLTIQCQVDSQVTMMFWYRQQPGQSLTLIATANQGSEATYESGFVIDKFPISRPNLTFSTLTVSNMSPEDSSIYLCSVWAVQETQYFGPGTRLLVL.